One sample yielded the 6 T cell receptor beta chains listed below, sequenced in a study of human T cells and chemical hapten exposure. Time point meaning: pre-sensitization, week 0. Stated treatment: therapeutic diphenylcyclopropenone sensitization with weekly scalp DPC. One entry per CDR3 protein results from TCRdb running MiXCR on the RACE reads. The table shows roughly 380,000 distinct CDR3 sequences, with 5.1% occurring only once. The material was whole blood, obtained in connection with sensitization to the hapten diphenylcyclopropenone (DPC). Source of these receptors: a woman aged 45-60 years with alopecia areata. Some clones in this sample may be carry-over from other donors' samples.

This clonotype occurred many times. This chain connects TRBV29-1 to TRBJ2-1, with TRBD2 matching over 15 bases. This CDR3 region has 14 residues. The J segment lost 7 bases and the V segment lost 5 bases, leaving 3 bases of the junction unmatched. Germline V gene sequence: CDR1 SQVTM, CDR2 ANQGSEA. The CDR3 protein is CSVSGTSGGNEQFF. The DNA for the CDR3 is TGCAGCGTTTCCGGGACTAGCGGGGGGAATGAGCAGTTCTTC.

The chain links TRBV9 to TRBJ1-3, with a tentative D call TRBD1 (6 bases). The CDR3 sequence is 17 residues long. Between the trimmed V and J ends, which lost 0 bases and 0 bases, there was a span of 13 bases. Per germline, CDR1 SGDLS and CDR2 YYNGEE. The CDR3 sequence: CASSVGGGSRSGNTIYF. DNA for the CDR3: TGTGCCAGCAGCGTAGGAGGGGGTAGCCGCTCTGGAAACACCATATATTTT.

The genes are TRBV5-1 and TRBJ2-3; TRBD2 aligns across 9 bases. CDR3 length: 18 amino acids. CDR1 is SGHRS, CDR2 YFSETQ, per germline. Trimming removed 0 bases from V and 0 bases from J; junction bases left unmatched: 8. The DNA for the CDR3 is TGCGCCAGCAGCTTGGCCGTCGGTAGCGGGGGAAGCACAGATACGCAGTATTTT. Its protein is CASSLAVGSGGSTDTQYF. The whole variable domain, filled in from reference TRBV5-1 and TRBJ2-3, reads KAGVTQTPRYLIKTRGQQVTLSCSPISGHRSVSWYQQTPGQGLQFLFEYFSETQRNKGNFPGRFSGRQFSNSRSEMNVSTLELGDSALYLCASSLAVGSGGSTDTQYFGPGTRLTVL.

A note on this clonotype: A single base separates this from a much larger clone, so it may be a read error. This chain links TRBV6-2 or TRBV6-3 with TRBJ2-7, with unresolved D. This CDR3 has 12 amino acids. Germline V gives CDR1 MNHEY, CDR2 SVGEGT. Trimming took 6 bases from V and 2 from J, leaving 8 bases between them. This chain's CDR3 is CASRKVPYEQYF. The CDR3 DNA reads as TGTGCCAGCAGGAAAGTCCCCTACGAGCAGTACTTC.

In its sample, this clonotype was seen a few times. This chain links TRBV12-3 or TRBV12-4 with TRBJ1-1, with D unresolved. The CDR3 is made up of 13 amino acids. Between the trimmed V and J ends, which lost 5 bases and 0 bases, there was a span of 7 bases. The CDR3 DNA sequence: TGTGCCAGCAGTCCCAAGGTGAACACTGAAGCTTTCTTT. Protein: CASSPKVNTEAFF.

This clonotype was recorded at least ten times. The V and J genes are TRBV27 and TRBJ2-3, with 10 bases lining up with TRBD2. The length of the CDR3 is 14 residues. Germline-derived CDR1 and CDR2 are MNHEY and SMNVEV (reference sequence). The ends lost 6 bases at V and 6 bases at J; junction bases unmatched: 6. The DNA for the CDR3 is TGTGCCAGCAGATGGACTAGCGGCTCTGATACGCAGTATTTT. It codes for CASRWTSGSDTQYF.